This TCR beta chain was profiled in a study of regulatory T cells in long-lasting Graves disease. Findings of the study overall: Newly diagnosed patients shared 1,000 or so public clonotypes; persistent patients shared about 2,500.

CDR3-region Arm-PCR and iRepertoire HTBI primers produced the TCR beta libraries. TCRdb recomputed calls from the multiplex PCR reads with MiXCR, one row per CDR3 protein. The sample has 450,000 to 600,000 distinct CDR3 sequences; around 15% are singletons. Time point: newly diagnosed GD, antithyroid drugs for less than 3 months. PBMCs were the source of the RNA used for TCR sequencing. Patient provenance is recorded as an endocrinology department in Xi'an, China. The V segment lost 2 bases and the J segment 5 bases; nucleotides outside the gene matches: 5. This CDR3 has 14 residues. This clonotype was detected once. Its matching antigen is unknown. These records were also assigned to another study, of T cells in Graves' hyperthyroidism and ophthalmopathy. From that report: First-round RT-PCR of the TCR CDR3 relied on the HTBI primer set.

This sequence originates from a middle-aged man with Graves disease. J is TRBJ2-5 and V is TRBV12-3 or TRBV12-4; TRBD1 matches at 7 bases. The sample here was peripheral blood mononuclear cells (PBMCs), taken at new diagnosis, from a patient treated with antithyroid drugs. CDR3 sequence reads: CASSLRGGAETQYF. The DNA of the CDR3 is TGTGCCAGCAGTTTAAGAGGGGGCGCGGAGACCCAGTACTTC.